The rows below give T cell receptor beta chains drawn from one sample of a study of T-cell reconstitution after alpha-beta-depleted transplantation in children. From the PCR reads, TCRdb called clonotypes with MiXCR, one entry per CDR3 protein. The sample comprises fewer than 750,000 distinct CDR3 sequences, over 25% of which are singletons, and approximately 33% rests with the top ten. Sample: PBMCs, taken before TCRalphabeta/CD19-depleted stem cell transplant. The source of these receptors is a boy less than two years old with Wiskott-Aldrich syndrome, due to receive a stem cell transplant. CDR3s include the opening cysteine and the closing phenylalanine or tryptophan. The D gene is left open where the match is weak. The size entry is marked missing in some rows and otherwise reads once, few, many or a size class.

j_call	v_call	clone_size	d_call	cdr3_nt	cdr3_aa
TRBJ2-3	TRBV7-6	NA	NA	TGTGCCAGCAGCTTTGGGGACAACGGGCATAGGACGCAGTATTTT	CASSFGDNGHRTQYF
TRBJ2-1	TRBV20-1	NA	NA	TGCAGTGCTAGAGACCCCATTTTGGGTGGCGATGAGCAGTTCTTC	CSARDPILGGDEQFF
TRBJ2-3	TRBV12-3/TRBV12-4	few	NA	TGTGCCAGCAGCCGGGCCCTTGGGTATCTCACAGATACGCAGTATTTT	CASSRALGYLTDTQYF
TRBJ2-5	TRBV28	few	TRBD2	TGTGCCAGCACTGCTAGCGGCCGGGAGACCCAGTACTTC	CASTASGRETQYF
TRBJ2-1	TRBV5-1	NA	NA	TGCGCCAGCAGCTTTAGCTCTGCGGGAAACAATGAGCAGTTCTTC	CASSFSSAGNNEQFF
TRBJ2-5	TRBV9	NA	NA	TGTGCCAGCAGCGTAGCCGTCCAGGGGATGGTGACCCAGTACTTC	CASSVAVQGMVTQYF
TRBJ1-1	TRBV29-1	once	NA	TGCAGCGTTTCGCGACCGGTAGAAGCTTTCTTT	CSVSRPVEAFF
TRBJ1-1	TRBV28	NA	NA	TGTGCCAGCAGTATAGGACGAGTGAACACTGAAGCTTTCTTT	CASSIGRVNTEAFF
TRBJ2-1	TRBV20-1	NA	NA	TGCAGTGCTATTGCTTTGAGGGCAGACGATGAGCAGTTCTTC	CSAIALRADDEQFF
TRBJ2-1	TRBV10-3	few	NA	TGTGCCATCAGTGAGTCAGGAGGGAACTACAATGAGCAGTTCTTC	CAISESGGNYNEQFF
TRBJ1-2	TRBV4-1	NA	TRBD1	TGCGCCAGCAGCCAAGAACGTGCGACAGGGGTGTACTATGGCTACACCTTC	CASSQERATGVYYGYTF
TRBJ1-1	TRBV10-3	few	NA	TGTGCCATCAGGACAGTGCTGAACACTGAAGCTTTCTTT	CAIRTVLNTEAFF
TRBJ1-1	TRBV20-1	few	TRBD1	TGCAGTGCTAGCCCACTCGGGACAGCCCGGAGGGACACTGAAGCTTTCTTT	CSASPLGTARRDTEAFF
TRBJ2-1	TRBV5-1	NA	TRBD2	TGCGCCAGCAGCTGGGGACTACTTGCTACCCACAATGAGCAGTTCTTC	CASSWGLLATHNEQFF
TRBJ2-1	TRBV7-9	few	TRBD1	TGTGCCAGCATCCACGGGACAGGCAACAATGAGCAGTTCTTC	CASIHGTGNNEQFF
TRBJ1-5	TRBV7-2	few	TRBD1	TGTGCCAGCAGCCCAGGGACAGACTATCAGCCCCAGCATTTT	CASSPGTDYQPQHF
TRBJ2-7	TRBV12-3/TRBV12-4	few	NA	TGTGCCAGCAGCTTCCCTGGAAGGGGTGGCGAGCAGTACTTC	CASSFPGRGGEQYF
TRBJ1-5	TRBV7-9	NA	NA	TGTGCCAGCAGCTTTTCCGGGGTTAGCAATCAGCCCCAGCATTTT	CASSFSGVSNQPQHF
TRBJ2-3	TRBV27	NA	TRBD2	TGTGCCAGCAGTCGGTTTCTAGCGGGAGGGCCAGATACGCAGTATTTT	CASSRFLAGGPDTQYF